This T cell receptor (beta chain) comes out of a study of OX40 agonist ivuxolimab in advanced cancers. Clones were sequenced by immunoSEQ multiplex PCR, and TCRdb holds only the in-frame ones, with some missing. Of 78,000 or so clones listed, around 90% were seen once; the top ten hold 10%. This CDR3 is 13 amino acids long. Per the germline V gene, CDR1 is MRHNA and CDR2 is SNTAGT. Trimming removed 2 bases from V and 4 bases from J, with 6 bases in between. The material was CD4+ or CD8+ T cells sorted from blood, obtained in a trial of the OX40 agonist ivuxolimab. The clonotype comes from an adult with an advanced solid tumor such as melanoma, head and neck, liver or kidney cancer. The V and J genes are TRBV6-4 and TRBJ1-5; D is uncertain. CDR3 coding DNA: TGTGCCAGCAGTGACGGGGTGAATCAGCCCCAGCATTTT. This sequence encodes CASSDGVNQPQHF.